A single sample is the source of the 28 T cell receptor beta chains below, sequenced in a study of blood T cell repertoires in COVID-19. Sequencing was performed with immunoSEQ multiplex PCR; in TCRdb, only in-frame clones are kept and a portion is missing. Counted here are more than 250,000 clones, about four fifths occurring once; the ten biggest clones make up 1% to 1.5%. Sequencing was done on a sample of peripheral blood. All receptors come from a woman aged 50 to 65 with acute or convalescent COVID-19.

This rearrangement joins TRBV9 to TRBJ1-2; 7 positions agree with TRBD1. The germline CDR1 and CDR2 sequences are SGDLS and YYNGEE. J lost 5 bases, V lost 2 bases, and 3 bases had no gene match. The length of the CDR3 is 13 residues. The CDR3 DNA reads TGTGCCAGCAGCGTCTCACAGGGGTATGGCTACACCTTC. The encoded protein is CASSVSQGYGYTF. The full variable domain, its missing parts supplied by reference TRBV9 and TRBJ1-2, is DSGVTQTPKHLITATGQRVTLRCSPRSGDLSVYWYQQSLDQGLQFLIQYYNGEERAKGNILERFSAQQFPDLHSELNLSSLELGDSALYFCASSVSQGYGYTFGSGTRLTVV.

The chain is built from TRBV5-3 and TRBJ1-3, with unresolved D. TRBV5-3 is noted as an ORF with a role that remains uncertain. The CDR3 is 15 residues long. Between the trimmed V and J ends, which lost 4 bases and 0 bases, there was a span of 11 bases. CDR3 loop: CARSPTANSGNTIYF. In DNA form, the CDR3 reads TGTGCCAGAAGCCCTACAGCTAACTCTGGAAACACCATATATTTT.

The chain is built from TRBV18 and TRBJ2-1, with D tentatively TRBD1 (6 bases). V dropped 3 bases and J dropped 4 bases, with 7 bases sitting between them. Looked up from germline, CDR1 is KGHSH and CDR2 is LQKENI. The CDR3 is 13 residues long. CDR3 in amino acids: CASSPGQYNEQFF. Written as DNA, the CDR3 is TGTGCCAGCTCACCTGGACAGTACAATGAGCAGTTCTTC.

The rearrangement joins TRBV6-2 or TRBV6-3 to TRBJ1-4; D remains ambiguous. V was pared by 0 bases and J by 3 bases, with 11 bases between. Germline V CDR1 and CDR2: MNHEY, SVGEGT. The CDR3 sequence is 16 residues long. DNA for the CDR3: TGTGCCAGCAGTTACTCGAGCCAGGCAGCTAATGAAAAACTGTTTTTT. Amino acids: CASSYSSQAANEKLFF.

The gene calls are TRBV12-5 and TRBJ2-3; D unresolved. CDR3 length: 13 amino acids. Germline V gene lookup returns CDR1 LGHNT and CDR2 FRNRAP. Between the trimmed V and J ends, which lost 1 base and 3 bases, there was a span of 5 bases. The CDR3 DNA reads TGTGCTAGTGGTTTGGCTGCGACAGATACGCAGTATTTT. Its translation is CASGLAATDTQYF.

The rearrangement uses TRBV10-1 and TRBJ1-2; D not resolved. The CDR3 runs 16 residues. CDR1 is WNHNN and CDR2 is SYGVQD in the germline V gene (reference sequence). V was trimmed by 4 bases and J by 2 bases, leaving 17 bases between them. CDR3 sequence reads: CASSADGLGENYGYTF. The DNA of the CDR3 is TGCGCCAGCAGTGCCGACGGGCTGGGAGAGAACTATGGCTACACCTTC.

The DNA for the CDR3 is TGTGCCAGCAGTTTTTTTGGTCGACTAGTAATAAACAATGAGCAGTTCTTC. This codes for CASSFFGRLVINNEQFF. The chain uses TRBV2 and TRBJ2-1; D perhaps matches TRBD2 (6 bases). This CDR3 region has 17 residues. Trimming took 5 bases from V and 5 from J, leaving 22 bases between them. Germline V CDR1 and CDR2: SNHLY, FYNNEI.

A single count supports this clone. The gene calls are TRBV6-2 or TRBV6-3 and TRBJ1-4; 12 nucleotides agree with TRBD1. CDR3 size: 14 residues. In germline, CDR1 is MNHEY, CDR2 SVGEGT. The V gene end was trimmed by 4 bases and the J gene end by 7 bases; junction bases not matched to a gene: 1. The CDR3 sequence: CASSLGQGAEKLFF. The CDR3 DNA is TGTGCCAGCAGTTTGGGACAGGGGGCTGAAAAACTGTTTTTT.

This clone is a singleton in its sample. The gene calls are TRBV20-1 and TRBJ2-7; D may be TRBD1 (6 bases). This CDR3 has 11 amino acids. CDR1 is DFQATT and CDR2 is SNEGSKA in the germline V gene (reference sequence). Trimming took 5 bases from V and 3 from J, leaving 8 bases between them. CDR3 nucleotides: TGCAGTGCTCAACAGGGCTACGAGCAGTACGTC. This encodes CSAQQGYEQYV.

V usage is TRBV14 and J usage is TRBJ2-1; 9 bases are shared with TRBD2. The V gene's germline CDR1 is SGHDN and CDR2 FVKESK. The CDR3 is 15 residues long. V gave up 3 bases and J gave up 8 bases; unmatched junction bases: 8. CDR3 coding DNA: TGTGCCAGCAGCCAGGCTAGCGGGATTAAGGATGAGCAGTTCTTC. It is translated as CASSQASGIKDEQFF.

This clone was observed a few times. The chain combines TRBV12-3 or TRBV12-4 with TRBJ1-5; 7 bases fit TRBD1. CDR3 length: 13 amino acids. With V trimmed by 6 bases and J by 3 bases, 2 bases remained unmatched. The CDR3 spells CASSGTVNQPQHF. The CDR3 coding sequence is TGTGCCAGCAGCGGGACAGTCAATCAGCCCCAGCATTTT.

The chain has TRBV30 and TRBJ2-1, with TRBD2 matching 8 bases. Per the germline V gene, CDR1 is GTSNPN and CDR2 is SVGIG (reference sequence). With 0 bases clipped from V and 5 bases from J, the junction kept 9 bases outside the gene matches. This CDR3 region has 16 residues. The CDR3 protein is CAWSVLISGADNEQFF. DNA of the CDR3: TGTGCCTGGAGTGTACTGATTAGCGGGGCCGACAATGAGCAGTTCTTC.

This chain uses TRBV3-1 (or the pseudogene TRBV3-2) with TRBJ2-3; D not certain. Trimming shortened V by 11 bases and J by 0 bases, and 15 bases separated the two germline ends. CDR3 length: 14 amino acids. The germline CDR1 and CDR2 sequences are LGHDT and YNNKEL (reference sequence). The CDR3 protein is CAVSGTASTDTQYF. The CDR3 nucleotides are TGTGCCGTTTCAGGAACCGCTAGCACAGATACGCAGTATTTT.

This chain links TRBV6-5 with TRBJ1-5; weak D call: TRBD1 (5 bases). The CDR3 has 15 amino acids. Per germline, CDR1 MNHEY and CDR2 SVGAGI. V shed 8 bases and J shed 3 bases, with 17 bases lying between them. CDR3 in DNA: TGTGCCAGCTCCCCTTTCGGGGGTAACAATCAGCCCCAGCATTTT. Translation: CASSPFGGNNQPQHF.

V gene TRBV7-3 combines with J gene TRBJ2-1, with 13 bases that match TRBD2. Germline V gene sequence: CDR1 SGHTA, CDR2 FQGTGA. After removal of 5 bases from V and 5 bases from J, the junction contained 6 bases not matched to a gene. This CDR3 spans 16 amino acids. CDR3 in amino acids: CASSGTSGIGNNEQFF. The CDR3 DNA is TGTGCCAGCAGCGGGACTAGCGGGATCGGGAACAATGAGCAGTTCTTC.

In its sample, this clone was seen many times. The chain couples TRBV7-9 to TRBJ2-7; 9 bases fit TRBD2. The CDR3 covers 13 residues. Germline V gives CDR1 SEHNR, CDR2 FQNEAQ (reference sequence). Trimming at V came to 5 bases and at J to 2 bases, leaving 1 base not matched to a gene. The CDR3 sequence is CASSGGRAYEQYV. The CDR3 DNA follows: TGTGCCAGCAGCGGCGGGAGGGCCTACGAGCAGTACGTC.

The chain is built from TRBV18 and TRBJ1-5, with 8 positions matching TRBD1. Germline-derived CDR1 and CDR2 are KGHSH and LQKENI. Trimming removed 3 bases from V and 5 bases from J; junction bases left unmatched: 6. There are 15 residues in the CDR3. CDR3 coding DNA: TGTGCCAGCTCACCTTCAGGGGGCATGGATCAGCCCCAGCATTTT. It codes for CASSPSGGMDQPQHF.

V and J are TRBV4-3 and TRBJ2-7; 12 bases map to TRBD2. The CDR3 has 17 amino acids. CDR1 and CDR2 (germline): LGHNA, YSLEER. The V and J ends lost 0 bases and 6 bases, in that order; junction bases with no gene match: 9. The CDR3 DNA sequence: TGCGCCAGCAGCCAAGATTTGACTAGCGGGAGTTCGTCCGAGCAGTACTTC. This translates into CASSQDLTSGSSSEQYF.

J is TRBJ2-6 and V is TRBV5-4; 8 positions agree with TRBD2. The CDR3 has 18 amino acids. Germline CDR1 SGHNT, CDR2 YYREEE (reference sequence). V gave up 1 base and J gave up 0 bases; unmatched junction bases: 6. The CDR3 here is CASSLRSGGTSGANVLTF. CDR3 coding DNA: TGTGCCAGCAGCTTGAGGTCGGGGGGGACCTCTGGGGCCAACGTCCTGACTTTC.

J is TRBJ2-3 and V is TRBV27; possibly TRBD2 for D (5 bases). Germline CDR1 and CDR2: MNHEY and SMNVEV (reference sequence). V was trimmed by 7 bases and J by 4 bases, leaving 27 bases between them. CDR3 size: 18 residues. In DNA form, the CDR3 reads TGTGCCAGCATCACAGCGGCAAAGGGCGGTAACGGTCCAGATACGCAGTATTTT. Its protein is CASITAAKGGNGPDTQYF.

This clone was seen once. The gene calls are TRBV28 and TRBJ2-1; 8 bases line up with TRBD2. This CDR3 is built from 14 residues. The V and J ends lost 7 bases and 9 bases, in that order; junction bases with no gene match: 11. Germline V gene data show CDR1 as MDHEN and CDR2 as SYDVKM. The CDR3 here is CASIMGQAGGEQFF. In DNA, the CDR3 is TGTGCCAGCATCATGGGGCAGGCGGGGGGTGAGCAGTTCTTC.

The J gene is TRBJ1-1, the V gene TRBV15; perhaps TRBD1 as D (5 bases). Trimming took 5 bases from V and 4 from J, leaving 14 bases between them. Germline values: CDR1 LNHNV, CDR2 YYDKDF (reference sequence). The CDR3 is 14 amino acids. The CDR3 DNA reads TGTGCCACCAGCGTGGAAAGGGGACTCACTGAAGCTTTCTTT. Its translation: CATSVERGLTEAFF.

This chain connects TRBV28 to TRBJ2-2, with TRBD2 identical over 8 bases. The germline CDR1 and CDR2 sequences are MDHEN and SYDVKM. V lost 11 bases and J lost 4; bases outside the gene matches: 6. The CDR3 has 13 residues. The CDR3 sequence is CAALAGVTGELFF. In DNA form, the CDR3 reads TGTGCCGCTCTAGCGGGTGTCACCGGGGAGCTGTTTTTT.

About this clone itself: In the same sample, other DNA sequences code for this CDR3. The chain joins TRBV5-1 to TRBJ1-1, with TRBD1 identical over 10 bases. Germline CDR1 reads SGHRS; CDR2 reads YFSETQ. Trimming cost V 3 bases and J 5 bases; bases outside gene matches: 4. This CDR3 comprises 14 residues. The CDR3 coding sequence is TGCGCCAGCAGCTCCGGACAGGGGGGAACTGAAGCTTTCTTT. This encodes CASSSGQGGTEAFF.

This clone occurred a few times. The CDR3 nucleotides are TGTGCCAGCAGCCCGGGACTAGCGGGGGGGGAAGAGCAGTTCTTC. This encodes CASSPGLAGGEEQFF. This rearrangement joins TRBV3-1 (or the pseudogene TRBV3-2) to TRBJ2-1; 16 nucleotides agree with TRBD2. Trimming at V came to 4 bases and at J to 10 bases, leaving 4 bases not matched to a gene. Germline V gives CDR1 LGHDT, CDR2 YNNKEL (reference sequence). The CDR3 loop spans 15 amino acids.

The V call is TRBV28, the J call TRBJ1-1; tentatively, D is TRBD1 (5 bases). The CDR3 runs 15 residues. V shed 8 bases and J shed 1 base, with 17 bases lying between them. Germline assignment: CDR1 MDHEN and CDR2 SYDVKM. The CDR3 loop reads CASGSWQGGNTEAFF. CDR3 bases: TGTGCCAGCGGGTCATGGCAGGGTGGGAACACTGAAGCTTTCTTT.

The chain has TRBV10-1 and TRBJ1-1; D ambiguous. The CDR3 spans 13 residues. V was clipped by 5 bases and J by 1 base, with 8 bases between them. CDR1 is WNHNN, CDR2 SYGVQD, per germline (reference sequence). The CDR3, as DNA: TGCGCCAGCAGTATAGGAGGGAACACTGAAGCTTTCTTT. It specifies CASSIGGNTEAFF.

This clone occurred a few times. The chain is built from TRBV5-1 and TRBJ2-3, with 7 bases lining up with TRBD1. The CDR3 is 14 amino acids. From germline, CDR1 is SGHRS and CDR2 YFSETQ. The V segment lost 3 bases and the J segment 6 bases; nucleotides outside the gene matches: 7. The CDR3 DNA is TGCGCCAGCAGCTACGGAACAGGGGACGATACGCAGTATTTT. Translation gives CASSYGTGDDTQYF.